The rows below give T cell receptor beta chains drawn from one sample of a study of blood T cell repertoires in COVID-19. Measured with immunoSEQ multiplex PCR; TCRdb has only the in-frame clones, and not every one. The table lists some 150,000 clones, about 86% of them singletons, with less than 3.5% in the top ten. What was sequenced was peripheral blood. The receptors were sampled from a man between 65 and 80 years old with acute or convalescent COVID-19. Both conserved end residues are part of each CDR3.

v_call	cdr3_aa
TRBV7-3	CASSLNPSGTYNEQFF
TRBV28	CASSLPQGIGYGYTF
TRBV7-2	CASSHDTGAADTQYF
TRBV5-1	CASSLGQGAGDTQYF
TRBV7-2	CASSLNRGGTEAFF
TRBV6-5	CAIGTVYSGELFF
TRBV7-2	CASSTDGNQPQHF
TRBV7-2	CASSKGGWNSPLHF
TRBV3-1/TRBV3-2	CASSQQTGGNSPLHF
TRBV5-6	CASSFSSGGETQYF
TRBV11-3	CASSGPGDEQFF
TRBV3-1/TRBV3-2	CASSQDSHGSNHPDTQYF
TRBV11-2	CASSLVGGLVVLNEQFF
TRBV6-5	CASSSQPGNQETQYF
TRBV29-1	CSVRGPPGNTIYF
TRBV19	CASRSVPGHGRETQYF
TRBV28	CASSLGGSYYNEQFF
TRBV7-9	CASSGALGQTDVEAFF
TRBV28	CASSYRDRGTEAFF
TRBV7-8	CASSFPGQGNSPLHF
TRBV24-1	CATSEARTSGRAYNEQFF
TRBV28	CASSSPGQGGAEAFF
TRBV4-3	CASSQGTGEINEQFF
TRBV9	CASSVVAHSSYNEQFF
TRBV12-3/TRBV12-4	CASSFGYEQYF
TRBV6-5	CASSGDSSTYGYTF
TRBV7-9	CASSGLSTDTQYF
TRBV5-1	CASSQGQFPNYGYTF
TRBV24-1	CATSDPTSGSDEQFF
TRBV20-1	CSASGGTEIPNTEAFF
TRBV9	CASSVGGEGASSPLHF
TRBV28	CASSRPGVANTIYF
TRBV28	CACREISSYNEQFF
TRBV18	CASSRTGDSNQPQHF
TRBV7-9	CASSPPSGSSYNEQFF
TRBV6-5	CASSYGRDQPQHF
TRBV28	CASSSPGLANEQFF
TRBV5-1	CASSRDREYEQYF
TRBV11-1	CASRTQGSGNEQFF
TRBV6-6	CASRSVGRGYGYTF
TRBV27	CASSLRGSYNSPLHF
TRBV6-7	CASSVRSGLAGVRVCTDTQYF
TRBV3-1/TRBV3-2	CASSRRDSNQPQHF
TRBV29-1	CSVDTPGTGEHGYTF
TRBV7-8	CASSLSGTSYEQYF
TRBV29-1	CSVEPRVNTGELFF
TRBV10-1	CASSEWSGRALRETQYF
TRBV6-5	CASKRDQPQHF
TRBV19	CASSPRGGENTEAFF
TRBV28	CASRGTFEKLFF
TRBV24-1	CATSHPVSYEQYF
TRBV24-1	CATSVGQVEGTDTQYF